This T cell receptor (beta chain) derives from a study of T cells in Graves' hyperthyroidism and ophthalmopathy. TCR beta CDR3 regions were amplified from RNA transcripts. The HTBI primer set drove a first-round RT-PCR of the TCR CDR3. One entry per CDR3 protein, called by TCRdb with MiXCR from the multiplex PCR reads. The repertoire holds roughly 420,000 distinct CDR3 sequences, 15% to 19% seen once, with around 7% in the top ten. Per the germline V gene, CDR1 is ENHRY and CDR2 is SYGVKD. The CDR3 runs 15 residues. The V segment lost 1 base and the J segment 2 bases; nucleotides outside the gene matches: 2. The definition of stable Graves' hyperthyroidism was no ophthalmopathy progression within 18 months. This clonotype showed up many times.

The chain combines TRBV10-3 with TRBJ2-7, with 10 bases that match TRBD2. Sequencing was done on a sample of blood. The clonotype comes from a woman aged 18-30 years with Graves' hyperthyroidism. DNA for the CDR3: TGTGCCATCAGTGAGTTAGCGGGAGGCGCCTACGAGCAGTACTTC. Amino acids: CAISELAGGAYEQYF.